The 17 T cell receptor beta chains reported below all come from one sample, sequenced in a study of patients and donors after allogeneic stem cell transplantation. From the RT-PCR reads, TCRdb called clonotypes with MiXCR, one entry per CDR3 protein. The data contain about 200,000 distinct CDR3 sequences, over 30% of them seen just once; the ten biggest clones take up around a tenth. The sequenced sample consisted of blood, either unsorted or a sorted T cell fraction (not recorded which). These receptor sequences come from a human donor who was either an allogeneic HSCT recipient or a stem cell or donor lymphocyte infusion donor (not recorded which). It is not recorded whose cells these are; they may come from a transplant donor.

This clonotype has only a few counts. This chain uses TRBV7-6 with TRBJ1-4; D gene uncertain. CDR3 size: 15 residues. Germline V gene lookup returns CDR1 SGHVS and CDR2 FNYEAQ. V lost 1 base to trimming and J lost 5 bases, with 11 bases between them. CDR3 nucleotides: TGTGCCAGCAGCTTAGGGTCCTCGGAGAATGAAAAACTGTTTTTT. Protein: CASSLGSSENEKLFF.

The chain joins TRBV5-1 to TRBJ1-1, with 7 positions matching TRBD1. Germline V lookup: CDR1 SGHRS, CDR2 YFSETQ. The V gene end was trimmed by 2 bases and the J gene end by 1 base; junction bases not matched to a gene: 5. The CDR3 spans 15 residues. Written as DNA, the CDR3 is TGCGCCAGCAGCTTTTCGGGACAGAGGAACACTGAAGCTTTCTTT. It encodes CASSFSGQRNTEAFF. Looking up the rest from reference TRBV5-1 and TRBJ1-1 gives the full variable domain: KAGVTQTPRYLIKTRGQQVTLSCSPISGHRSVSWYQQTPGQGLQFLFEYFSETQRNKGNFPGRFSGRQFSNSRSEMNVSTLELGDSALYLCASSFSGQRNTEAFFGQGTRLTVV.

The chain combines TRBV9 with TRBJ2-5; D is uncertain. The CDR3 sequence is 14 residues long. Between the trimmed V and J ends, which lost 0 bases and 1 base, there was a span of 7 bases. The germline gives CDR1 SGDLS, CDR2 YYNGEE. CDR3 sequence (DNA): TGTGCCAGCAGCGTAGGGCAGATCCAAGAGACCCAGTACTTC. It yields the protein CASSVGQIQETQYF. Full variable domain (missing parts from reference TRBV9 and TRBJ2-5): DSGVTQTPKHLITATGQRVTLRCSPRSGDLSVYWYQQSLDQGLQFLIQYYNGEERAKGNILERFSAQQFPDLHSELNLSSLELGDSALYFCASSVGQIQETQYFGPGTRLLVL.

J is TRBJ2-2 and V is TRBV9; no clear D gene. The CDR3 loop spans 14 amino acids. V was clipped by 5 bases and J by 3 bases, with 11 bases between them. Germline CDR1 and CDR2: SGDLS and YYNGEE. CDR3 amino acids: CASREGLHTGELFF. CDR3 nucleotide sequence: TGTGCCAGCAGGGAAGGCCTTCACACCGGGGAGCTGTTTTTT.

V gene TRBV20-1 combines with J gene TRBJ1-1; a possible D gene is TRBD1 (5 bases). V lost 0 bases and J 4 bases, leaving 12 bases between the germline ends. The CDR3 is 14 residues long. CDR1 DFQATT and CDR2 SNEGSKA come from the germline V gene (reference sequence). The CDR3 spells CSARDQGRGTEAFF. In DNA, the CDR3 is TGCAGTGCTAGAGATCAGGGCCGGGGCACTGAAGCTTTCTTT.

This clonotype was counted a few times. The CDR3 loop is CASSQGASTDTQYF. In DNA, the CDR3 is TGCGCCAGCAGCCAAGGGGCCAGCACAGATACGCAGTATTTT. This sequence joins TRBV4-3 and TRBJ2-3; D ambiguous. Germline V gives CDR1 LGHNA, CDR2 YSLEER. This CDR3 spans 14 amino acids. Trimming pared 1 base from V and 0 bases from J, leaving 5 bases between.

The V gene is TRBV11-2, the J gene TRBJ2-2; D is perhaps TRBD2 (6 bases). The V gene lost 5 bases and the J gene lost 0 bases, with 13 bases spanning the gap. Germline CDR1 and CDR2: SGHAT and FQNNGV. The CDR3 has 16 residues. The DNA for the CDR3 is TGTGCCAGCAGCCCGGAGGGCCTCGCGAACACCGGGGAGCTGTTTTTT. Translating it yields CASSPEGLANTGELFF.

A few counts support this clonotype. The rearrangement links TRBV2 to TRBJ2-2; D is unresolved. Trimming took 10 bases from V and 0 from J, leaving 3 bases between them. Germline V lookup: CDR1 SNHLY, CDR2 FYNNEI. The CDR3 has 11 amino acids. CDR3 bases: TGTGCCACAACGAACACCGGGGAGCTGTTTTTT. Its translation: CATTNTGELFF.

This clonotype was counted ten times or more. The chain is built from TRBV20-1 and TRBJ1-5; tentatively, D is TRBD1 (6 bases). V lost 6 bases to trimming and J lost 4 bases, with 13 bases between them. The CDR3 length is 13 residues. The germline gives CDR1 DFQATT, CDR2 SNEGSKA (reference sequence). The CDR3 reads CSARGGGNQPQHF. DNA for the CDR3: TGCAGTGCCCGGGGAGGGGGAAATCAGCCCCAGCATTTT.

The chain combines TRBV5-1 with TRBJ1-6; TRBD1 aligns across 7 bases. V lost 0 bases to trimming and J lost 10 bases; unmatched junction nucleotides: 10. CDR1 and CDR2 (germline): SGHRS, YFSETQ. The CDR3 length is 16 residues. Here the CDR3 DNA reads TGCGCCAGCAGCTTGGCCGGGACAGCACGCGGGTCACCCCTCCACTTT. This sequence encodes CASSLAGTARGSPLHF.

V gene TRBV5-1 combines with J gene TRBJ1-4, with D possibly matching TRBD1 (5 bases). Germline lookup yields CDR1 SGHRS and CDR2 YFSETQ. The CDR3 contains 18 residues. V lost 4 bases and J lost 0, with 19 bases in between. The CDR3 spells CASSPGLGPSATNEKLFF. The CDR3 DNA reads TGCGCCAGCAGCCCGGGACTCGGGCCCTCTGCAACTAATGAAAAACTGTTTTTT. Using reference TRBV5-1 and TRBJ1-4 for the parts outside the CDR3, the full variable domain is KAGVTQTPRYLIKTRGQQVTLSCSPISGHRSVSWYQQTPGQGLQFLFEYFSETQRNKGNFPGRFSGRQFSNSRSEMNVSTLELGDSALYLCASSPGLGPSATNEKLFFGSGTQLSVL.

A single count supports this clonotype. The V and J genes are TRBV5-6 and TRBJ2-3, with D hard to call. CDR1 is SGHDT and CDR2 is YYEEEE in the germline V gene. Trimming pared 2 bases from V and 0 bases from J, leaving 7 bases between. This CDR3 has 14 amino acids. The CDR3 protein is CASSLRVSTDTQYF. The CDR3, as DNA: TGTGCCAGCAGCTTACGGGTCAGCACAGATACGCAGTATTTT. Full variable domain (remainder filled in from reference TRBV5-6 and TRBJ2-3): DAGVTQSPTHLIKTRGQQVTLRCSPKSGHDTVSWYQQALGQGPQFIFQYYEEEERQRGNFPDRFSGHQFPNYSSELNVNALLLGDSALYLCASSLRVSTDTQYFGPGTRLTVL.

J is TRBJ1-2 and V is TRBV6-4; D might be TRBD1 (5 bases). Trimming removed 8 bases from V and 7 bases from J, with 20 bases in between. Germline assignment: CDR1 MRHNA and CDR2 SNTAGT. The CDR3 is 14 amino acids. CDR3 protein: CASQKTAAVGGYTF. The CDR3 DNA is TGTGCCAGCCAAAAGACAGCCGCAGTAGGTGGCTACACCTTC.

V and J are TRBV5-1 and TRBJ1-5; 8 bases map to TRBD1. CDR3 length: 15 residues. Germline V CDR1 and CDR2: SGHRS, YFSETQ. The trim removed 4 bases at V and 2 bases at J, leaving 5 bases unmatched. CDR3 sequence: CASSQTGVGNQPQHF. In DNA form, the CDR3 reads TGCGCCAGCAGCCAGACAGGGGTAGGCAATCAGCCCCAGCATTTT.

This clonotype has more than one count but fewer than ten. Here the CDR3 DNA reads TGTGCCAGCAGCTTAGCTGGTCGCGAAGCTTTCTTT. Encoded protein: CASSLAGREAFF. The rearrangement joins TRBV7-9 to TRBJ1-1; D unresolved. The CDR3 loop spans 12 amino acids. V was clipped by 0 bases and J by 8 bases, with 7 bases between them. CDR1 SEHNR and CDR2 FQNEAQ come from the germline V gene (reference sequence).

The chain carries TRBV5-5 and TRBJ2-7; D is uncertain. This CDR3 contains 13 residues. CDR1 is SGHKS, CDR2 YYEKEE, per germline (reference sequence). Deletions cut 0 bases from V and 4 bases from J, with 8 bases between. Here the CDR3 DNA reads TGTGCCAGCAGCTTGGCCGACCGGTACGAGCAGTACTTC. Encoded protein: CASSLADRYEQYF.

This chain joins TRBV30 and TRBJ1-6; maybe TRBD1 (5 bases). The CDR3 contains 15 residues. V was cut by 4 bases and J by 11 bases, with 21 bases left in between. CDR1 is GTSNPN and CDR2 is SVGIG in the germline V gene (reference sequence). Written as DNA, the CDR3 is TGTGCCTGGACCTTAGGGGACGGCGTTTGGACACCCCTCCACTTT. Amino acid sequence: CAWTLGDGVWTPLHF.